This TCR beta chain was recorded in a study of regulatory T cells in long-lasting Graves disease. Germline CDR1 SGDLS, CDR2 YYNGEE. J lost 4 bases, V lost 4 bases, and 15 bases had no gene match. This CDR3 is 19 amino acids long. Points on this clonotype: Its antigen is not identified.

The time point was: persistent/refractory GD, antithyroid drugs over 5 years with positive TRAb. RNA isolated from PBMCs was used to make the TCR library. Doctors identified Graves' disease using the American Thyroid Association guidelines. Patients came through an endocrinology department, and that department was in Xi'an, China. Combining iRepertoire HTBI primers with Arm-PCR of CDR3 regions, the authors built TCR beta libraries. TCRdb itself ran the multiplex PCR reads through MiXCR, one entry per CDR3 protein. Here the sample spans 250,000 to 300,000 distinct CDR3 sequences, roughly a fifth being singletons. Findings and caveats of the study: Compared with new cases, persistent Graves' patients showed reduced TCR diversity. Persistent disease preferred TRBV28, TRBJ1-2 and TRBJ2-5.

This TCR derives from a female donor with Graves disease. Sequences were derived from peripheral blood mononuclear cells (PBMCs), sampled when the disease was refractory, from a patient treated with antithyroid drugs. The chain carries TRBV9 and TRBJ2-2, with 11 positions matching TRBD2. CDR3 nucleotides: TGTGCCAGCAGCTCCCCGGGGCTAGCGGGAGGTGAACGCACCGGGGAGCTGTTTTTT. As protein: CASSSPGLAGGERTGELFF. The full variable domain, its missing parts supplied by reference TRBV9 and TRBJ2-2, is DSGVTQTPKHLITATGQRVTLRCSPRSGDLSVYWYQQSLDQGLQFLIQYYNGEERAKGNILERFSAQQFPDLHSELNLSSLELGDSALYFCASSSPGLAGGERTGELFFGEGSRLTVL.